A single sample is the source of the 22 T cell receptor beta chains below, sequenced in a study of blood T cell repertoires in COVID-19. Clones were sequenced by immunoSEQ multiplex PCR, and TCRdb holds only the in-frame ones, with some missing. The table lists some 220,000 clones, under 90% of them singletons. Sample: peripheral blood. These receptor sequences come from an elderly woman with active or convalescent COVID-19.

This chain uses TRBV6-5 with TRBJ1-6; TRBD1 aligns across 7 bases. CDR3 length: 16 amino acids. The germline gives CDR1 MNHEY, CDR2 SVGAGI. The ends lost 0 bases at V and 6 bases at J; junction bases unmatched: 5. CDR3 bases: TGTGCCAGCAGTTACTCTGGACAGGCCAGTAATTCACCCCTCCACTTT. Translated: CASSYSGQASNSPLHF.

The V call is TRBV28, the J call TRBJ2-2, with unresolved D. The CDR3 has 11 residues. CDR1 and CDR2 from the germline V gene are MDHEN and SYDVKM. V was trimmed by 2 bases and J by 7 bases, leaving 2 bases between them. The CDR3 sequence: CASSLRGELFF. CDR3 nucleotides: TGTGCCAGCAGTTTACGCGGGGAGCTGTTTTTT.

V usage is TRBV28 and J usage is TRBJ1-1; D call uncertain. Trimming left V 7 bases short and J 4 bases short, with 7 bases between. The CDR3 extends over 11 amino acids. Germline V gives CDR1 MDHEN, CDR2 SYDVKM. The CDR3 is CASTLGTEAFF. CDR3 sequence (DNA): TGTGCCAGCACCCTAGGCACTGAAGCTTTCTTT.

This chain connects TRBV19 to TRBJ1-5; 7 positions match TRBD1. Germline CDR1 reads LNHDA; CDR2 reads SQIVND (reference sequence). The CDR3 extends over 18 amino acids. The ends lost 6 bases at V and 3 bases at J; junction bases unmatched: 17. Here the CDR3 DNA reads TGTGCCAGTAGCCATTCAACAGGGGTCCCCGGCCCCAATCAGCCCCAGCATTTT. Its protein product is CASSHSTGVPGPNQPQHF.

The J gene is TRBJ2-3, the V gene TRBV9; 14 bases align to TRBD2. This CDR3 is built from 17 residues. V shed 4 bases, J shed 6 bases, and the junction held 10 bases outside the gene matches. Germline V gene lookup returns CDR1 SGDLS and CDR2 YYNGEE. CDR3 residues: CASSKTSGGVAVDTQYF. The CDR3 DNA reads as TGTGCCAGCAGCAAGACTAGCGGGGGGGTTGCGGTGGATACGCAGTATTTT.

This chain connects TRBV5-4 to TRBJ2-2, with no clear D. CDR1 is SGHNT and CDR2 is YYREEE in the germline V gene (reference sequence). The V and J ends lost 4 bases and 6 bases respectively, with 13 bases between them. The CDR3 covers 14 residues. CDR3 residues: CASSTYDSPGELFF. The CDR3 coding sequence is TGTGCCAGCAGCACCTACGATTCACCCGGGGAGCTGTTTTTT.

In DNA, the CDR3 is TGTGCCAGCAGCCAAGCCGGGATGGGGAATGAGCAGTTCTTC. The encoded protein is CASSQAGMGNEQFF. V is TRBV4-2 and J is TRBJ2-1, with D maybe TRBD2 (5 bases). The V end lost 1 base, the J end lost 7 bases, and 11 bases lay between the germline ends. Germline values: CDR1 LGHNA, CDR2 YNFKEQ. This CDR3 has 14 amino acids.

The rearrangement joins TRBV6-6 to TRBJ2-6; 7 nucleotides align to TRBD1. Germline CDR1 reads MNHNY; CDR2 reads SVGAGI (reference sequence). This CDR3 is 17 amino acids long. V lost 5 bases to trimming and J lost 0 bases; unmatched junction nucleotides: 7. CDR3 amino acids: CASSRDSSISGANVLTF. The CDR3 nucleotides are TGTGCCAGCAGTCGGGACAGCTCCATCTCTGGGGCCAACGTCCTGACTTTC.

This rearrangement joins TRBV7-2 to TRBJ2-7, with 7 bases matching TRBD1. With V trimmed by 5 bases and J by 1 base, 11 bases remained unmatched. The CDR3 covers 16 residues. Germline loops: CDR1 SGHTA, CDR2 FQGNSA. The CDR3 region has the DNA TGTGCCAGCAGCACCATCGGGACAGTAGCTTCCTACGAGCAGTACTTC. Its protein product is CASSTIGTVASYEQYF.

In its sample, this clone was seen a few times. This chain connects TRBV5-4 to TRBJ2-3; possibly TRBD2 for D (6 bases). Germline V gene data show CDR1 as SGHNT and CDR2 as YYREEE (reference sequence). V was shortened by 0 bases and J by 9 bases, with 17 bases between the two germline ends. The CDR3 is made up of 15 amino acids. In DNA form, the CDR3 reads TGTGCCAGCAGCTTGGAGACTAGTGATAGGGGAACGCAGTATTTT. Translation gives CASSLETSDRGTQYF.

A few counts support this clone. This sequence joins TRBV4-2 and TRBJ1-3; 7 positions agree with TRBD1. V lost 4 bases to trimming and J lost 0 bases; unmatched junction nucleotides: 6. The CDR3 contains 16 residues. Germline assignment: CDR1 LGHNA and CDR2 YNFKEQ. CDR3 sequence: CASSPGDRASGNTIYF. The CDR3, as DNA: TGTGCCAGCAGCCCCGGAGACAGGGCCTCTGGAAACACCATATATTTT.

The chain uses TRBV18 and TRBJ2-7, with D perhaps matching TRBD2 (6 bases). Trimming stripped 3 bases from V and 7 bases from J, with 10 bases between. Germline V gene data show CDR1 as KGHSH and CDR2 as LQKENI. The CDR3 contains 12 residues. CDR3 sequence (DNA): TGTGCCAGCTCACCCCGGGGGAGGGAGCAGTACTTC. Residues: CASSPRGREQYF.

The sample holds one count of this clone. J is TRBJ2-3 and V is TRBV6-6, with 12 positions matching TRBD2. The junction had 5 bases not matched to a gene; V was cut back by 2 bases and J by 5 bases. This CDR3 spans 16 amino acids. Germline V lookup: CDR1 MNHNY, CDR2 SVGAGI (reference sequence). The CDR3 sequence is CASSYGLAGGRDTQYF. In DNA, the CDR3 is TGTGCCAGCAGTTACGGGCTAGCGGGGGGGAGAGATACGCAGTATTTT.

This clone was observed a handful of times. This sequence joins TRBV11-2 and TRBJ2-7; 10 bases fit TRBD1. The V gene's germline CDR1 is SGHAT and CDR2 FQNNGV. CDR3 length equals 15 residues. The ends lost 0 bases at V and 6 bases at J; junction bases unmatched: 5. As DNA, the CDR3 is TGTGCCAGCAGCTTAGACGCGACAGGGGGCCTCGAGCAGTACTTC. Translated, it gives CASSLDATGGLEQYF.

As regards this clone: The junction and the germline gene differ at one end; a read error may be behind it. This chain links TRBV3-1 (or the pseudogene TRBV3-2) with TRBJ2-7; 7 nucleotides line up with TRBD1. Germline CDR1 reads LGHDT; CDR2 reads YNNKEL (reference sequence). CDR3 length: 13 residues. In DNA, the CDR3 is TGTGCCAGCAGCCAAGAATCGAGACAGGGAGTCCTCTTC. Amino acid sequence: CASSQESRQGVLF.

V is TRBV19 and J is TRBJ2-1; TRBD1 matches 7 bases. Trimming at V came to 6 bases and at J to 3 bases, leaving 8 bases not matched to a gene. CDR1 and CDR2 from the germline V gene are LNHDA and SQIVND (reference sequence). There are 15 residues in the CDR3. Here the CDR3 reads CASRKRDSYYNEQFF. The CDR3 DNA is TGTGCCAGTAGAAAACGGGACAGTTACTACAATGAGCAGTTCTTC.

The chain has TRBV10-3 and TRBJ2-7; D possibly corresponds to TRBD1 (7 bases). Germline CDR1 is ENHRY and CDR2 is SYGVKD. The germline V and J ends were trimmed by 2 bases and 4 bases, with 15 bases remaining between them. The CDR3 length is 15 residues. DNA for the CDR3: TGTGCCATCAGTGAGGTGGAGGGGGCGCGATACGAGCAGTACTTC. Protein product: CAISEVEGARYEQYF.

This clone appeared a single time. The V gene is TRBV4-3, the J gene TRBJ2-2; D may be TRBD2 (6 bases). V dropped 2 bases and J dropped 7 bases, with 14 bases sitting between them. Germline values: CDR1 LGHNA, CDR2 YSLEER. CDR3 length: 15 residues. CDR3 coding DNA: TGCGCCAGCAGCCAATTGCCTAGCGTGGGCGGGGAGCTGTTTTTT. Protein: CASSQLPSVGGELFF.

Only a few counts were recorded for this clone. This chain uses TRBV6-5 with TRBJ2-3; D might be TRBD1 (5 bases). The germline V gene has CDR1 MNHEY and CDR2 SVGAGI. The CDR3 covers 14 residues. Trimming took 6 bases from V and 0 from J, leaving 10 bases between them. The CDR3 DNA reads TGTGCCAGCAGACGACAGCTTAGCACAGATACGCAGTATTTT. This translates into CASRRQLSTDTQYF.

This clone appeared once. The V call is TRBV7-9, the J call TRBJ2-1; no clear D. V lost 8 bases and J 7 bases, leaving 6 bases between the germline ends. Per the germline V gene, CDR1 is SEHNR and CDR2 is FQNEAQ (reference sequence). This CDR3 has 10 amino acids. The CDR3 protein is CASQINEQFF. The CDR3 DNA sequence: TGTGCCAGCCAGATTAATGAGCAGTTCTTC.

The sample holds a few counts of this clone. The chain joins TRBV28 to TRBJ2-5, with 15 bases fitting TRBD2. Trimming took 7 bases from V and 6 from J; bases not matched to a gene: 15. The germline gives CDR1 MDHEN, CDR2 SYDVKM. This CDR3 is 18 amino acids long. CDR3 sequence (DNA): TGTGCCAGCACAAAGGATATGGGACTAGCGGGGGGATTGCAGACCCAGTACTTC. Translation: CASTKDMGLAGGLQTQYF.

The V and J genes are TRBV6-5 and TRBJ1-2; tentative D call: TRBD1 (6 bases). Germline values: CDR1 MNHEY, CDR2 SVGAGI. The CDR3 consists of 15 residues. Trimming shortened V by 0 bases and J by 4 bases, and 12 bases separated the two germline ends. The CDR3 spells CASSYSRDKAYGYTF. The CDR3 DNA is TGTGCCAGCAGTTACTCGAGGGACAAGGCCTATGGCTACACCTTC.